This TCR beta chain was identified during a study of multiple sclerosis patients with progressive multifocal leukoencephalopathy. Each PCR contained spiked synthetic TR CDR3 controls spanning every V-J pairing. Some clones are missing from TCRdb's copy, which holds only in-frame ones; the method was immunoSEQ multiplex PCR. This table has roughly 30,000 clones, over 75% appearing once. With 0 bases removed from V and 4 bases from J, the gap between germline ends came to 9 bases. Germline V gene data show CDR1 as SGHRS and CDR2 as YFSETQ. CDR3 size: 14 residues. Study-wide findings and caveats: PML-onset expanded TRB clones were detectable before and during natalizumab therapy.

This clone was seen once. Its target is not known. Time point reported: before natalizumab initiation. The sample consisted of PBMCs. J is TRBJ2-3 and V is TRBV5-1; no definite D call. This TCR was recovered from a human donor with multiple sclerosis. CDR3 in amino acids: CASSLGGTPDTQYF. CDR3 DNA sequence: TGCGCCAGCAGCTTGGGGGGTACCCCAGATACGCAGTATTTT.